This T cell receptor (beta chain) comes out of a study of vaccination effects on CD4 cells after COVID-19. Study in general: Samples were taken post-vaccine, and their median timing was 72 days after the second dose.

This CDR3 region has 14 residues. V shed 4 bases and J 8 bases; nucleotides not matched to a gene: 10. CDR1 is LNHNV, CDR2 YYDKDF, per germline (reference sequence). TCRdb's table, derived via immunoSEQ multiplex PCR, lists solely in-frame clones and lacks some. Among over 45,000 clones listed, 60% to 75% were seen once. As regards this clone: Its antigen is as yet unknown.

When around ten days of culture had elapsed, CD4+ T cells were isolated. Either the mRNA-1273 or the BNT162b2 vaccine was given to participants as two doses. Half-medium changes using IL-2 medium occurred on days 3 and 7. Here the sequenced sample was CD4+ T cells from PBMCs cultured without peptide, taken after COVID-19 vaccination. V and J are TRBV15 and TRBJ2-5, with TRBD2 matching 7 bases. The TCR sequence derives from a human donor who received a COVID-19 vaccine. The CDR3, as DNA: TGTGCCACCAGCAATCGCGGGGGAGGGGAAACCCAGTACTTC. This codes for CATSNRGGGETQYF. Full variable domain (missing parts from reference TRBV15 and TRBJ2-5): DAMVIQNPRYQVTQFGKPVTLSCSQTLNHNVMYWYQQKSSQAPKLLFHYYDKDFNNEADTPDNFQSRRPNTSFCFLDIRSPGLGDTAMYLCATSNRGGGETQYFGPGTRLLVL.